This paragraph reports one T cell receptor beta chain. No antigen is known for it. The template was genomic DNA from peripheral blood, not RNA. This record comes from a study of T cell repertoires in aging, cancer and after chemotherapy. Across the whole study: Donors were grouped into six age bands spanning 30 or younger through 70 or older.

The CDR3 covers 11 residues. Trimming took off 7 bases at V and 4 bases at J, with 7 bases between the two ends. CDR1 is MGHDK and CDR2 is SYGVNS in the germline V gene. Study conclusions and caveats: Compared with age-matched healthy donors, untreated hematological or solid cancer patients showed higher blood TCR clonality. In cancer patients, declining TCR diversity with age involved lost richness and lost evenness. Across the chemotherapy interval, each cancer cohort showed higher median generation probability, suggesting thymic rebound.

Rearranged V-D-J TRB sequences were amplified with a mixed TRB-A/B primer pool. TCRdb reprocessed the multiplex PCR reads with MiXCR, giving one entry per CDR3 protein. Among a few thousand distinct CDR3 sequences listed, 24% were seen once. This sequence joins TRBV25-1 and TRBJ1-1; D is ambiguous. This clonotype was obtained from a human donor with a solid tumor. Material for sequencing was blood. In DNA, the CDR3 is TGTGCCAGCAAGTCGGTCACTGAAGCTTTCTTT. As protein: CASKSVTEAFF. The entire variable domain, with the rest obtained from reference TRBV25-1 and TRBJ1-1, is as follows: EADIYQTPRYLVIGTGKKITLECSQTMGHDKMYWYQQDPGMELHLIHYSYGVNSTEKGDLSSESTVSRIRTEHFPLTLESARPSHTSQYLCASKSVTEAFFGQGTRLTVV.